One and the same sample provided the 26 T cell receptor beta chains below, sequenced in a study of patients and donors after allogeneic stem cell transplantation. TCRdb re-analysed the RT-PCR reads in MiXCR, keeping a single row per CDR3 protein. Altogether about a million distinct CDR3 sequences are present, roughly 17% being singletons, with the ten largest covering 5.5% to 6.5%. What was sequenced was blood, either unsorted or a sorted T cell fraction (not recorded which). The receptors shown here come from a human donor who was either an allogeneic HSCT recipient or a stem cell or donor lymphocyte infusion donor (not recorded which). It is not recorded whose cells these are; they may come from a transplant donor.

The CDR3: CASSPTQGPANEKLFF. CDR3 bases: TGCGCCAGCAGTCCTACTCAGGGGCCGGCTAATGAAAAACTGTTTTTT. The rearrangement uses TRBV4-1 and TRBJ1-4, with D possibly TRBD1 on 6 matching bases. This CDR3 has 16 amino acids. CDR1 and CDR2 from the germline V gene are MGHRA and YSYEKL. Trimming pared 6 bases from V and 3 bases from J, leaving 17 bases between.

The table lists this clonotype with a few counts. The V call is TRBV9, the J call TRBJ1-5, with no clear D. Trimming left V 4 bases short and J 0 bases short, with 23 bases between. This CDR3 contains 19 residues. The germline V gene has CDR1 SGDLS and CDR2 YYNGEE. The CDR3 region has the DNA TGTGCCAGCAGCCGGAACGGCAGCTATCCCCGATATAGCAATCAGCCCCAGCATTTT. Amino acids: CASSRNGSYPRYSNQPQHF. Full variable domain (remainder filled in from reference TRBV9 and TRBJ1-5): DSGVTQTPKHLITATGQRVTLRCSPRSGDLSVYWYQQSLDQGLQFLIQYYNGEERAKGNILERFSAQQFPDLHSELNLSSLELGDSALYFCASSRNGSYPRYSNQPQHFGDGTRLSIL.

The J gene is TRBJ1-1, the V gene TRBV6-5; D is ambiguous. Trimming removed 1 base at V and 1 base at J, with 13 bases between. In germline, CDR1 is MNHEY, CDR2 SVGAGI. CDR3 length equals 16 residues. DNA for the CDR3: TGTGCCAGCAGTTACTGGGTTCCTGCAGGGAACACTGAAGCTTTCTTT. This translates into CASSYWVPAGNTEAFF.

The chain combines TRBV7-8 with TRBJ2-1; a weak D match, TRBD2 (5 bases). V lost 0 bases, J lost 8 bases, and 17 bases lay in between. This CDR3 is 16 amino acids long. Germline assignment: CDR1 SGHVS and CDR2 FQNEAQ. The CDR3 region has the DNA TGTGCCAGCAGCTTAGCGTATAATAGACTATATTATGAGCAGTTCTTC. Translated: CASSLAYNRLYYEQFF.

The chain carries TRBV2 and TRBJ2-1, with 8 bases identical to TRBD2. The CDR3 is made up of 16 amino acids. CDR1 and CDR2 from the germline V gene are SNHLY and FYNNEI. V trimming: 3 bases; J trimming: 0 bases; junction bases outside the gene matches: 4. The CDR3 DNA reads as TGTGCCAGCAGTGATAGCGGGGCGAGCTCCTACAATGAGCAGTTCTTC. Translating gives CASSDSGASSYNEQFF.

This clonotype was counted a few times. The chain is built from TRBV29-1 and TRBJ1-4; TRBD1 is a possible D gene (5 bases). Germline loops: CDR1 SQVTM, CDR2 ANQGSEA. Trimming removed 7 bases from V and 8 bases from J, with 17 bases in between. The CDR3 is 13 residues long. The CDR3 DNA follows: TGCAGCGCCGCGGGGGAGGGAGTGGAAAAACTGTTTTTT. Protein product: CSAAGEGVEKLFF.

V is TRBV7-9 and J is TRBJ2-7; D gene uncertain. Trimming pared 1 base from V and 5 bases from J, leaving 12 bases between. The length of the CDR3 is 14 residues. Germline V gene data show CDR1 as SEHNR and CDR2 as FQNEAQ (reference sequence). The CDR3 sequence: CASSLDGVMDEQYF. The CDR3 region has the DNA TGTGCCAGCAGCTTAGATGGGGTTATGGACGAGCAGTACTTC.

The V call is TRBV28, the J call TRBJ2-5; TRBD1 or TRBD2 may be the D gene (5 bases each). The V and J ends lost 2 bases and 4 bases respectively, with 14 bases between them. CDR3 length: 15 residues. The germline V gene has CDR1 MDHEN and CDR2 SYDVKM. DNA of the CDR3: TGTGCCAGCAGTTTAGGGACCCCACTGGGAGAGACCCAGTACTTC. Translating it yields CASSLGTPLGETQYF.

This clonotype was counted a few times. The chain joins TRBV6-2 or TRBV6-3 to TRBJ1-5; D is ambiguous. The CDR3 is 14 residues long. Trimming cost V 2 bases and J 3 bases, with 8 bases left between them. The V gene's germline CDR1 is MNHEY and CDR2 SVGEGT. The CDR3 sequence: CASSYGLFNQPQHF. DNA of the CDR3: TGTGCCAGCAGTTACGGGCTGTTCAATCAGCCCCAGCATTTT.

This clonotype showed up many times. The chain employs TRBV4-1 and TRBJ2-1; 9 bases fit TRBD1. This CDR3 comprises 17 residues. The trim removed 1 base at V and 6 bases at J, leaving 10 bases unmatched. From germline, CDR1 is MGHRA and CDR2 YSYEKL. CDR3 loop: CASSQVAGQGYGNEQFF. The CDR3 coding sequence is TGCGCCAGCAGCCAAGTGGCGGGACAGGGATATGGCAATGAGCAGTTCTTC.

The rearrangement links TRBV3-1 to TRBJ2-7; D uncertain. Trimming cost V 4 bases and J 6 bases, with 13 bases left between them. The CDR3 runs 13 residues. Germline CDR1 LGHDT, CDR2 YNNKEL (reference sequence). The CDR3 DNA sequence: TGTGCCAGCAGCCTCGACTGGGCTAGCGAGCAGTACTTC. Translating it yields CASSLDWASEQYF.

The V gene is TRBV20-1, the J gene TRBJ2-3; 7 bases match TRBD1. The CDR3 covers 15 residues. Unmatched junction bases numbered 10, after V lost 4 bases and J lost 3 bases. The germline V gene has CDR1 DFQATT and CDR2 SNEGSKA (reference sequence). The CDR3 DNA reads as TGCAGTGCTACCTTGCCGGGACAGATAACAGATACGCAGTATTTT. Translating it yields CSATLPGQITDTQYF.

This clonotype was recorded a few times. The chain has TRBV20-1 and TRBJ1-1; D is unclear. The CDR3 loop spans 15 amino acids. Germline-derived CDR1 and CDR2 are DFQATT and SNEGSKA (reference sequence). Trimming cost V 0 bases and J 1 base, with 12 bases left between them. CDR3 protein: CSARDPQVTNTEAFF. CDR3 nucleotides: TGCAGTGCTAGAGATCCCCAGGTGACGAACACTGAAGCTTTCTTT.

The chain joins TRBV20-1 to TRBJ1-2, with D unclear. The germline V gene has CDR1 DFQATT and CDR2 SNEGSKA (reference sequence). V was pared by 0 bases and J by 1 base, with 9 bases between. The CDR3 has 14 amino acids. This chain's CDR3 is CSARDSGSNYGYTF. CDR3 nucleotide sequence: TGCAGTGCTAGAGATTCCGGCAGTAACTATGGCTACACCTTC.

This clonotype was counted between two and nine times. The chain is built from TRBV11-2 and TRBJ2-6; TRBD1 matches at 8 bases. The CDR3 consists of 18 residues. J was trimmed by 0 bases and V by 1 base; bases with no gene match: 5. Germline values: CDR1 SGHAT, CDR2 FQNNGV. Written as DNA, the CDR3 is TGTGCCAGCAGCTTAGGGGACAGGCCGTTCTCTGGGGCCAACGTCCTGACTTTC. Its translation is CASSLGDRPFSGANVLTF.

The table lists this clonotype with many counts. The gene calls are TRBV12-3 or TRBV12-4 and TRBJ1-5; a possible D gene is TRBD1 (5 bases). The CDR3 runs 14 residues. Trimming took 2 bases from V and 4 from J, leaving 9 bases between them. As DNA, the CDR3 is TGTGCCAGCAGTTTAAGCCGGGGGAATCAGCCCCAGCATTTT. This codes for CASSLSRGNQPQHF.

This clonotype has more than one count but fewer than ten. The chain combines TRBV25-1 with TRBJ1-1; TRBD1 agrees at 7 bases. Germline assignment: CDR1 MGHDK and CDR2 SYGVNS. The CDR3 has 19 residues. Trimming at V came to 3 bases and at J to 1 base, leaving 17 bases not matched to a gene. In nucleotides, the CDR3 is TGTGCCAGCAGTGACTCCCTGGGGGGAGGGGGCAGAGGGAACACTGAAGCTTTCTTT. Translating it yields CASSDSLGGGGRGNTEAFF.

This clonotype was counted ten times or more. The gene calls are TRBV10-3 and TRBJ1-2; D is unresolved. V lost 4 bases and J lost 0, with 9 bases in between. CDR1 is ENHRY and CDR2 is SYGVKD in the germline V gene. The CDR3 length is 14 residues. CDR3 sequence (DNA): TGTGCCATCAGTGTTGCGAAAGCTAACTATGGCTACACCTTC. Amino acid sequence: CAISVAKANYGYTF.

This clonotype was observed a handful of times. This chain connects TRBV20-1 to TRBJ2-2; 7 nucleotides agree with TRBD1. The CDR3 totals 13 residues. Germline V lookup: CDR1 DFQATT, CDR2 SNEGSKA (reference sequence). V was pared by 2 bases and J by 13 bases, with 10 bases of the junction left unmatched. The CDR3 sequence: CSARRGEGQVLFF. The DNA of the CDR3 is TGCAGTGCTAGACGAGGGGAAGGACAGGTGCTGTTTTTT.

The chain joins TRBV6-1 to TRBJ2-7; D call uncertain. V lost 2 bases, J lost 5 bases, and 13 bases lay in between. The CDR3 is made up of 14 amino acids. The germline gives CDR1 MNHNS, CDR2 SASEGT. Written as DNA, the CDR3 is TGTGCCAGCAGTGAACAGGTCAAAGACAACGAGCAGTACTTC. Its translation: CASSEQVKDNEQYF.

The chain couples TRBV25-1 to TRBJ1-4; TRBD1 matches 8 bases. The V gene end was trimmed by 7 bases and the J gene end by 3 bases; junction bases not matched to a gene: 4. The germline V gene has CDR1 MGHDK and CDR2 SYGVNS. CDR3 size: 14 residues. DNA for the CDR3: TGTGCCAGCATCGAGACAGGGGCTAATGAAAAACTGTTTTTT. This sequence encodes CASIETGANEKLFF.

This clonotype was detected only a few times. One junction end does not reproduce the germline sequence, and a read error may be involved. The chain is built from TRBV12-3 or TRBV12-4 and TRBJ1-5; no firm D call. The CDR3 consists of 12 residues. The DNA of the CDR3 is TGTGCCAGCAGTTTAGGGCCTCAGTCCCAGCATTTT. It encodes CASSLGPQSQHF.

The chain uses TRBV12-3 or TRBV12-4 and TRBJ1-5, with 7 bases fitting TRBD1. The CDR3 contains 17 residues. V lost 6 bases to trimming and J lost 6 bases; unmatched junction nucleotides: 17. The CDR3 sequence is CASSSAGGARSSQPQHF. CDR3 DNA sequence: TGTGCCAGCAGCTCAGCAGGGGGGGCGCGGTCTAGTCAGCCCCAGCATTTT.

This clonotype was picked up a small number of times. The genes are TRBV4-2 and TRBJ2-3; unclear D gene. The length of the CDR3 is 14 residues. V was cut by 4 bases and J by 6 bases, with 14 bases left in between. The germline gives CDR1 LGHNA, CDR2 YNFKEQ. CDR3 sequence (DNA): TGTGCCAGCAGCCCCGGACCAGTTTTGGATACGCAGTATTTT. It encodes CASSPGPVLDTQYF.

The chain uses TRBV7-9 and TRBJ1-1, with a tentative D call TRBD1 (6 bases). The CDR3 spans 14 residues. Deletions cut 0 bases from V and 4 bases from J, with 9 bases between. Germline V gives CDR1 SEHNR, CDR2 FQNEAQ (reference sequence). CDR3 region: CASSLAAGATEAFF. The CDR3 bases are TGTGCCAGCAGCTTAGCCGCAGGGGCCACTGAAGCTTTCTTT.

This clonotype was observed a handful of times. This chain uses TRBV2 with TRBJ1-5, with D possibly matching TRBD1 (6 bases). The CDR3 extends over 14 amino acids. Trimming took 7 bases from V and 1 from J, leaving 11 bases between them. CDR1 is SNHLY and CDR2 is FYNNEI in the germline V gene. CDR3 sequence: CASNRGPSNQPQHF. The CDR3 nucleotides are TGTGCCAGCAACCGGGGGCCAAGCAATCAGCCCCAGCATTTT.